This passage covers 10 T cell receptor beta chains from one sample sequenced in a study of T cell repertoires in cytomegalovirus infection. TCRdb ran MiXCR on the reads and lists one entry per CDR3 protein. Among almost 550,000 distinct CDR3 sequences listed, approximately 15% were seen once. The source material was CD8+ T cells from PBMCs. The receptors were sampled from a human donor in good health (CMV status not recorded). Some clones in this sample may be carry-over from other donors' samples.

This clonotype was observed at least ten times. This chain joins TRBV6-5 and TRBJ1-1, with D hard to call. CDR1 and CDR2 from the germline V gene are MNHEY and SVGAGI. V was clipped by 2 bases and J by 5 bases, with 27 bases between them. The CDR3 spans 19 residues. Here the CDR3 reads CASSYGRVYNATVGTEAFF. The CDR3 region has the DNA TGTGCCAGCAGTTACGGTCGGGTGTATAACGCAACGGTGGGGACTGAAGCTTTCTTT.

This clonotype was found a few times. The chain recombines TRBV9 with TRBJ2-2; 9 bases agree with TRBD1. CDR1 is SGDLS and CDR2 is YYNGEE in the germline V gene. V gave up 4 bases and J gave up 6 bases; unmatched junction bases: 10. The CDR3 is made up of 16 amino acids. The CDR3 here is CASSPSGTGMAGELFF. CDR3 DNA: TGTGCCAGCAGCCCCTCCGGGACAGGGATGGCCGGGGAGCTGTTTTTT.

This clonotype was detected many times. The V call is TRBV7-9, the J call TRBJ1-2, with D hard to call. Germline CDR1 and CDR2: SEHNR and FQNEAQ (reference sequence). The CDR3 length is 14 residues. Trimming shortened V by 1 base and J by 4 bases, and 10 bases separated the two germline ends. CDR3 sequence (DNA): TGTGCCAGCAGCTTAGGGTCCGCTAGCTATGGCTACACCTTC. It yields the protein CASSLGSASYGYTF. The variable domain in full, with the rest retrieved from reference TRBV7-9 and TRBJ1-2, is DTGVSQNPRHKITKRGQNVTFRCDPISEHNRLYWYRQTLGQGPEFLTYFQNEAQLEKSRLLSDRFSAERPKGSFSTLEIQRTEQGDSAMYLCASSLGSASYGYTFGSGTRLTVV.

There are many counts of this clonotype. The J gene is TRBJ1-1, the V gene TRBV7-9; TRBD1 might be the D (6 bases). Germline V gene data show CDR1 as SEHNR and CDR2 as FQNEAQ (reference sequence). The CDR3 is 16 residues long. The germline V and J ends were trimmed by 4 bases and 1 base, with 16 bases remaining between them. CDR3 protein: CASSSIIQGPNTEAFF. CDR3 bases: TGTGCCAGCAGCTCAATTATACAGGGTCCGAACACTGAAGCTTTCTTT.

On this clonotype itself: This may be a read error, as it is one base from a much larger clone. The gene calls are TRBV4-1 and TRBJ1-5; 8 positions agree with TRBD1. The CDR3 consists of 16 residues. Germline V lookup: CDR1 MGHRA, CDR2 YSYEKL. This CDR3 is CASSRDPRQGRQPQHF. The CDR3 DNA reads TGTGCCAGCAGCCGAGATCCCAGACAGGGGCGACAGCCCCAGCATTTT.

Many counts were recorded for this clonotype. The rearrangement links TRBV10-3 to TRBJ2-1; no firm D call. The CDR3 is 12 amino acids. CDR1 and CDR2 from the germline V gene are ENHRY and SYGVKD. V lost 8 bases and J 5 bases, leaving 10 bases between the germline ends. CDR3 amino acids: CAISPGDNEQFF. CDR3 nucleotides: TGTGCCATCTCCCCCGGCGACAATGAGCAGTTCTTC.

V and J are TRBV6-1 and TRBJ1-1, with D possibly being TRBD1 (6 bases). V was cut by 1 base and J by 0 bases, with 9 bases left in between. This CDR3 region has 15 residues. The germline CDR1 and CDR2 sequences are MNHNS and SASEGT. The CDR3 sequence is CASSEVRTVNTEAFF. CDR3 coding DNA: TGTGCCAGCAGTGAAGTCCGGACAGTGAACACTGAAGCTTTCTTT.

The sample holds a few counts of this clonotype. This sequence joins TRBV27 and TRBJ2-7; possibly TRBD1 for D (5 bases). The V end lost 3 bases, the J end lost 2 bases, and 8 bases lay between the germline ends. Germline loops: CDR1 MNHEY, CDR2 SMNVEV (reference sequence). This CDR3 is built from 13 residues. The CDR3 DNA follows: TGTGCCAGCAGTTTGACAGTGACCTACGAGCAGTACTTC. As protein: CASSLTVTYEQYF.

This chain connects TRBV10-1 to TRBJ2-3, with a possible D match to TRBD1 (6 bases). Trimming took 3 bases from V and 2 from J, leaving 9 bases between them. CDR1 is WNHNN, CDR2 SYGVQD, per germline (reference sequence). There are 14 residues in the CDR3. The CDR3 DNA sequence: TGCGCCAGCAGTGAAGGACAGCACACAGATACGCAGTATTTT. This codes for CASSEGQHTDTQYF.

Only a few counts were recorded for this clonotype. The V call is TRBV29-1, the J call TRBJ2-1, with 8 nucleotides matching TRBD2. The CDR3 is made up of 16 amino acids. Germline assignment: CDR1 SQVTM and CDR2 ANQGSEA. With 1 base clipped from V and 0 bases from J, the junction kept 5 bases outside the gene matches. The CDR3 DNA reads as TGCAGCGTTGAAGTCACGGCGGGGGGCTCCTACAATGAGCAGTTCTTC. Amino acid sequence: CSVEVTAGGSYNEQFF.